This TCR beta chain was identified during a study of spatial heterogeneity in lung cancer. Trimming pared 3 bases from V and 10 bases from J, leaving 13 bases between. This CDR3 contains 13 residues. Time point specified: blood at routine non-recurrence follow-up after resection. TCRdb itself ran the 5' RACE reads through MiXCR, one entry per CDR3 protein. The table records 95,000 to 120,000 distinct CDR3 sequences, under 14% of them present only once. The genes are TRBV12-3 or TRBV12-4 and TRBJ1-5; D not resolved. The TCR sequence derives from a female donor with early-stage non-small cell lung cancer. The source was PBMCs, collected at follow-up. Written as DNA, the CDR3 is TGTGCCAGCAGTTTGGAAGACTTTTACCCCCAGCATTTT. This translates into CASSLEDFYPQHF.